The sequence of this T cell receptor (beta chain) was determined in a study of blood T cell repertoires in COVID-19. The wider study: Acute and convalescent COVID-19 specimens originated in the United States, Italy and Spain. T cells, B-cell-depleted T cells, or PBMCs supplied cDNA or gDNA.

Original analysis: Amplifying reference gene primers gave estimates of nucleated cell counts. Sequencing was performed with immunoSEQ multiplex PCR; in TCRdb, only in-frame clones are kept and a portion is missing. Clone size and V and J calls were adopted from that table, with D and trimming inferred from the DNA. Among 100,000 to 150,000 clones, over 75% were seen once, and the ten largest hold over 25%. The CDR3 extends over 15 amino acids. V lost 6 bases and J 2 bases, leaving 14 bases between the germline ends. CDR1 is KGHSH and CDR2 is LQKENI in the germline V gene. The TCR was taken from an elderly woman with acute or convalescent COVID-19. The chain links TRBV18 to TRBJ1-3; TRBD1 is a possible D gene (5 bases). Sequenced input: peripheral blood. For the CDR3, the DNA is TGTGCCAGCTCGGCAGGGATTAGCCCTGGAAACACCATATATTTT. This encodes CASSAGISPGNTIYF.